These 29 T cell receptor beta chains originate from one sample sequenced in a study of T-cell memory formation after mild COVID-19. Using its own MiXCR run on the 5' RACE reads, TCRdb lists one record per CDR3 protein. The sample contains hundreds of thousands of distinct CDR3 sequences, about 18% of which appear only once. The specimen was PBMCs or a T cell subset sorted from them (not recorded which). All receptors derive from an adult woman who had mild COVID-19 (a few samples of this study predate the infection). Cell type and time point are not known.

V is TRBV4-2 and J is TRBJ2-1, with TRBD2 matching over 11 bases. J was trimmed by 8 bases and V by 1 base; bases with no gene match: 7. CDR1 and CDR2 from the germline V gene are LGHNA and YNFKEQ. This CDR3 contains 16 residues. In nucleotides, the CDR3 is TGTGCCAGCAGCCAAGTCGTAGCGGGAGGGCCGGATGAGCAGTTCTTC. Protein sequence: CASSQVVAGGPDEQFF.

This clonotype was detected only a few times. The rearrangement joins TRBV6-5 to TRBJ1-5; D uncertain. Trimming took 2 bases from V and 7 from J, leaving 12 bases between them. Germline assignment: CDR1 MNHEY and CDR2 SVGAGI. This CDR3 comprises 14 residues. The CDR3 is CASSYDPMSQPQHF. The CDR3 DNA reads TGTGCCAGCAGTTACGACCCAATGTCACAGCCCCAGCATTTT.

This clonotype was counted only a few times. J is TRBJ2-1 and V is TRBV15; 8 nucleotides agree with TRBD2. V shed 5 bases and J 4 bases; nucleotides not matched to a gene: 10. The germline V gene encodes CDR1 LNHNV and CDR2 YYDKDF (reference sequence). This CDR3 is 16 amino acids long. CDR3 amino acids: CATSRGGTGGYNEQFF. The DNA of the CDR3 is TGTGCCACCAGCCGCGGGGGGACGGGGGGGTACAATGAGCAGTTCTTC.

J is TRBJ2-1 and V is TRBV5-6; 8 bases line up with TRBD1. Per the germline V gene, CDR1 is SGHDT and CDR2 is YYEEEE. The CDR3 is made up of 14 amino acids. J lost 7 bases, V lost 2 bases, and 5 bases had no gene match. The CDR3 protein is CASSLLNRGNEQFF. In nucleotides, the CDR3 is TGTGCCAGCAGCTTACTTAACAGGGGGAATGAGCAGTTCTTC.

This clonotype has a count of ten or more. The genes are TRBV7-3 and TRBJ1-1, with D uncertain. From germline, CDR1 is SGHTA and CDR2 FQGTGA. Deletions cut 4 bases from V and 3 bases from J, with 3 bases between. The CDR3 covers 11 residues. The CDR3 sequence: CASSSDTEAFF. The CDR3 nucleotides read TGTGCCAGCAGCTCCGACACTGAAGCTTTCTTT. Looking up the rest from reference TRBV7-3 and TRBJ1-1 gives the full variable domain: GAGVSQTPSNKVTEKGKYVELRCDPISGHTALYWYRQSLGQGPEFLIYFQGTGAADDSGLPNDRFFAVRPEGSVSTLKIQRTERGDSAVYLCASSSDTEAFFGQGTRLTVV.

This clonotype was detected ten times or more. The V gene is TRBV5-1, the J gene TRBJ1-1; TRBD1 agrees at 9 bases. Looked up from germline, CDR1 is SGHRS and CDR2 is YFSETQ. Unmatched junction bases numbered 8, after V lost 1 base and J lost 1 base. The length of the CDR3 is 17 residues. The DNA of the CDR3 is TGCGCCAGCAGCTTGCCCTTGGACAGGGGAAAGAACACTGAAGCTTTCTTT. Its protein product is CASSLPLDRGKNTEAFF.

This chain links TRBV4-1 with TRBJ1-2; D might be TRBD1 (5 bases). CDR3 length: 16 residues. The germline gives CDR1 MGHRA, CDR2 YSYEKL. With 0 bases removed from V and 1 base from J, the gap between germline ends came to 12 bases. The CDR3 region has the DNA TGCGCCAGCAGCCAAGATCAGGGATGGGTTAACTATGGCTACACCTTC. It yields the protein CASSQDQGWVNYGYTF.

In this sample, this clonotype turned up a few times. This rearrangement joins TRBV29-1 to TRBJ1-1, with TRBD1 matching 7 bases. Germline CDR1 and CDR2: SQVTM and ANQGSEA. Trimming took 1 base from V and 4 from J; bases not matched to a gene: 3. This CDR3 spans 13 amino acids. CDR3 in amino acids: CSVEGQGGTEAFF. DNA for the CDR3: TGCAGCGTTGAAGGACAGGGTGGCACTGAAGCTTTCTTT.

This clonotype was recorded a few times. CDR3 protein: CASSIQGAGGNQPQHF. Written as DNA, the CDR3 is TGTGCCAGCAGCATTCAGGGGGCTGGGGGCAATCAGCCCCAGCATTTT. This chain connects TRBV6-1 to TRBJ1-5; TRBD1 aligns across 8 bases. Germline V CDR1 and CDR2: MNHNS, SASEGT. CDR3 length: 16 amino acids. Trimming cost V 6 bases and J 2 bases; bases outside gene matches: 9.

The chain employs TRBV4-2 and TRBJ2-7, with 12 bases lining up with TRBD1. This CDR3 has 15 amino acids. CDR1 LGHNA and CDR2 YNFKEQ come from the germline V gene. V shed 1 base, J shed 5 bases, and the junction held 3 bases outside the gene matches. The chain's CDR3 is CASSQVGTGGHEQYF. The CDR3 DNA reads as TGTGCCAGCAGCCAAGTCGGGACAGGGGGCCACGAGCAGTACTTC.

The sample holds one count of this clonotype. V gene TRBV19 combines with J gene TRBJ2-2, with a possible D match to TRBD1 (6 bases). The CDR3 spans 14 residues. Trimming took off 7 bases at V and 6 bases at J, with 15 bases between the two ends. CDR1 is LNHDA, CDR2 SQIVND, per germline (reference sequence). In DNA form, the CDR3 reads TGTGCCAGTACTCCAGGACAGTCTCCCGGGGAGCTGTTTTTT. Translated, it gives CASTPGQSPGELFF.

In its sample, this clonotype was seen many times. The rearrangement uses TRBV7-9 and TRBJ2-7, with a weak D call TRBD2 (6 bases). V was pared by 1 base and J by 0 bases, with 10 bases between. The CDR3 consists of 15 residues. The germline V gene encodes CDR1 SEHNR and CDR2 FQNEAQ (reference sequence). The CDR3 bases are TGTGCCAGCAGCTTAGGCTACGGGAGCTCCTACGAGCAGTACTTC. Translation gives CASSLGYGSSYEQYF. The full variable domain, its missing parts supplied by reference TRBV7-9 and TRBJ2-7, is DTGVSQNPRHKITKRGQNVTFRCDPISEHNRLYWYRQTLGQGPEFLTYFQNEAQLEKSRLLSDRFSAERPKGSFSTLEIQRTEQGDSAMYLCASSLGYGSSYEQYFGPGTRLTVT.

CDR3 DNA sequence: TGCGCCAGCAGCCAAGAGGGGCTAGCGCCAACGAACACCGGGGAGCTGTTTTTT. This codes for CASSQEGLAPTNTGELFF. The chain links TRBV4-3 to TRBJ2-2; D possibly corresponds to TRBD2 (6 bases). CDR1 is LGHNA, CDR2 YSLEER, per germline. CDR3 length: 18 residues. The germline V and J ends were trimmed by 0 bases and 0 bases, with 14 bases remaining between them.

This chain joins TRBV12-3 or TRBV12-4 and TRBJ1-1, with unresolved D. Trimming removed 3 bases from V and 5 bases from J, with 13 bases in between. The CDR3 contains 14 residues. This chain's CDR3 is CASSLLNRKTEAFF. CDR3 bases: TGTGCCAGCAGTTTGTTAAACCGAAAAACTGAAGCTTTCTTT.

This clonotype came up a few times. The rearrangement uses TRBV4-3 and TRBJ2-1; TRBD2 matches 9 bases. The CDR3 consists of 19 residues. CDR1 is LGHNA and CDR2 is YSLEER in the germline V gene. V shed 3 bases, J shed 4 bases, and the junction held 16 bases outside the gene matches. The CDR3, as DNA: TGCGCCAGCAGCCACCTGGGGGCTAGCGGGACCCAATTATACAATGAGCAGTTCTTC. Protein product: CASSHLGASGTQLYNEQFF.

The table lists this clonotype with a few counts. The chain recombines TRBV30 with TRBJ1-1; TRBD1 is a possible D gene (5 bases). This CDR3 is 11 amino acids long. The V end lost 0 bases, the J end lost 11 bases, and 10 bases lay between the germline ends. Germline V lookup: CDR1 GTSNPN, CDR2 SVGIG (reference sequence). The CDR3 loop reads CAWSVMGEAFF. The CDR3 bases are TGTGCCTGGAGTGTGATGGGGGAGGCTTTCTTT.

This clonotype appeared many times. This chain joins TRBV6-5 and TRBJ2-6; either TRBD1 or TRBD2 may fit D (5 bases each). CDR3 length: 16 amino acids. Germline CDR1 MNHEY, CDR2 SVGAGI. V was clipped by 0 bases and J by 0 bases, with 6 bases between them. Here the CDR3 reads CASSYSGGSGANVLTF. CDR3 nucleotide sequence: TGTGCCAGCAGTTACTCTGGGGGCTCTGGGGCCAACGTCCTGACTTTC.

V and J are TRBV29-1 and TRBJ2-5; 7 bases map to TRBD1. CDR3 length: 13 residues. The junction had 7 bases not matched to a gene; V was cut back by 7 bases and J by 2 bases. Germline loops: CDR1 SQVTM, CDR2 ANQGSEA. CDR3 coding DNA: TGCAGCGGGGGGACAGTGGCGCAAGAGACCCAGTACTTC. This codes for CSGGTVAQETQYF.

There are a few counts of this clonotype. The chain links TRBV7-9 to TRBJ2-3; no definite D call. Trimming removed 7 bases from V and 7 bases from J, with 12 bases in between. The CDR3 sequence is 12 residues long. From germline, CDR1 is SEHNR and CDR2 FQNEAQ (reference sequence). DNA for the CDR3: TGTGCCAGCAATATAGGGATCCATACGCAGTATTTT. Protein product: CASNIGIHTQYF.

This rearrangement joins TRBV29-1 to TRBJ2-3, with a tentative D call TRBD2 (7 bases). Germline-derived CDR1 and CDR2 are SQVTM and ANQGSEA. The ends were cut back, 0 bases at V and 4 bases at J, with 20 bases in the middle. CDR3 size: 17 residues. In DNA, the CDR3 is TGCAGCGTTGAAGATCGGGGGGCTCTGGAGGGTGCAGATACGCAGTATTTT. Translating gives CSVEDRGALEGADTQYF.

Many counts were recorded for this clonotype. The junction departs from the called germline gene at one end, perhaps through a read error. The rearrangement uses TRBV5-1 and TRBJ1-1, with D possibly TRBD1 on 5 matching bases. This CDR3 region has 14 residues. Per the germline V gene, CDR1 is SGHRS and CDR2 is YFSETQ. The CDR3 DNA reads TGTGCCAGCAGCTTAGGGGCGGTTAACACTGAAGCTTTCTTT. It codes for CASSLGAVNTEAFF.

The table lists this clonotype with many counts. The genes are TRBV7-9 and TRBJ2-1; D is unresolved. The germline V gene has CDR1 SEHNR and CDR2 FQNEAQ (reference sequence). This CDR3 region has 17 residues. The V end lost 5 bases, the J end lost 2 bases, and 19 bases lay between the germline ends. CDR3 in amino acids: CASSPKESRSPYNEQFF. The CDR3 DNA sequence: TGTGCCAGCAGCCCCAAAGAGTCACGTTCACCCTACAATGAGCAGTTCTTC.

The chain joins TRBV7-2 to TRBJ2-7, with a tentative D call TRBD2 (6 bases). Germline lookup yields CDR1 SGHTA and CDR2 FQGNSA. This CDR3 is built from 18 residues. V lost 5 bases to trimming and J lost 1 base, with 24 bases between them. CDR3 loop: CASSASYTGREPSYEQYF. CDR3 sequence (DNA): TGTGCCAGCAGCGCCTCCTATACCGGGAGAGAGCCTTCCTACGAGCAGTACTTC. Filled out from reference TRBV7-2 and TRBJ2-7, the complete variable domain reads GAGVSQSPSNKVTEKGKDVELRCDPISGHTALYWYRQSLGQGLEFLIYFQGNSAPDKSGLPSDRFSAERTGGSVSTLTIQRTQQEDSAVYLCASSASYTGREPSYEQYFGPGTRLTVT.

This clonotype has only a few counts. V and J are TRBV7-9 and TRBJ2-1; D uncertain. V gave up 4 bases and J gave up 6 bases, with 7 bases separating them. CDR3 size: 12 residues. In germline, CDR1 is SEHNR, CDR2 FQNEAQ (reference sequence). This chain's CDR3 is CASSSVPNEQFF. CDR3 coding DNA: TGTGCCAGCAGCTCGGTGCCCAATGAGCAGTTCTTC.

This clonotype has a handful of counts. V and J are TRBV12-3 or TRBV12-4 and TRBJ1-3; D is possibly TRBD1 (5 bases). The CDR3 runs 15 residues. Trimming removed 6 bases at V and 0 bases at J, with 12 bases between. In DNA, the CDR3 is TGTGCCAGCAGCCCGGGACGGATCTCTGGAAACACCATATATTTT. It specifies CASSPGRISGNTIYF.

The chain uses TRBV7-2 and TRBJ2-3; the match to TRBD2 covers 11 bases. The trim removed 2 bases at V and 6 bases at J, leaving 10 bases unmatched. Germline V gene sequence: CDR1 SGHTA, CDR2 FQGNSA. The CDR3 has 17 amino acids. The CDR3 DNA reads TGTGCCAGCAGCTTATGGGTAGCGGGAGGGCCGGATGATACGCAGTATTTT. Its protein product is CASSLWVAGGPDDTQYF.

This chain connects TRBV7-9 to TRBJ2-1; the match to TRBD1 covers 12 bases. This CDR3 region has 15 residues. Germline trimming cut 4 bases from V and 9 bases from J; bases unmatched to any gene: 7. Germline values: CDR1 SEHNR, CDR2 FQNEAQ (reference sequence). CDR3 loop: CASSSGQGAQGEQFF. CDR3 DNA: TGTGCCAGCAGCTCGGGACAGGGGGCGCAGGGTGAGCAGTTCTTC.

J is TRBJ2-5 and V is TRBV7-2, with TRBD1 matching over 8 bases. Per the germline V gene, CDR1 is SGHTA and CDR2 is FQGNSA. The V gene end was trimmed by 4 bases and the J gene end by 3 bases; junction bases not matched to a gene: 4. This CDR3 region has 14 residues. CDR3 nucleotides: TGTGCCAGCAGCTCCCAGGGGGCGAAAGAGACCCAGTACTTC. Translation gives CASSSQGAKETQYF.

Here the CDR3 DNA reads TGCAGTGCTATCCATGGACAGGGGGGAAAAGAGCCCCAGCATTTT. Protein sequence: CSAIHGQGGKEPQHF. The chain recombines TRBV20-1 with TRBJ1-5, with 10 bases fitting TRBD1. This CDR3 contains 15 residues. Trimming cost V 4 bases and J 8 bases; bases outside gene matches: 11. Looked up from germline, CDR1 is DFQATT and CDR2 is SNEGSKA (reference sequence).